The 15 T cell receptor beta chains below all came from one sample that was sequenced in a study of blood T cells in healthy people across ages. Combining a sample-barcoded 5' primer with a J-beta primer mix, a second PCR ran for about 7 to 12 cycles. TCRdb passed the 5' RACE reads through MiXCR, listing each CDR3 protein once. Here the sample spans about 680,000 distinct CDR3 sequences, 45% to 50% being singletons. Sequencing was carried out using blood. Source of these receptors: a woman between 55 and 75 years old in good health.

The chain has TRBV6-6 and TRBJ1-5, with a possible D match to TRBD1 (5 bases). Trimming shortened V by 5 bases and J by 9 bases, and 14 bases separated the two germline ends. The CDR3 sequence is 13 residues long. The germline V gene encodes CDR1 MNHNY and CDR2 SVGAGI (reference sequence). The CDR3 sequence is CASSTGPGGPQHF. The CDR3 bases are TGTGCCAGCAGTACAGGCCCCGGGGGGCCCCAGCATTTT.

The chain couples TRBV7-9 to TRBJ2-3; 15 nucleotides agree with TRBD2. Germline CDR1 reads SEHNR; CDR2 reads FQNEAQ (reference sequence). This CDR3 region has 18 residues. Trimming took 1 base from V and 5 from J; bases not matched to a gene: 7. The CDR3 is CASSLGGGLAGGEDTQYF. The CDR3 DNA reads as TGTGCCAGCAGCTTAGGCGGAGGACTAGCGGGAGGGGAAGATACGCAGTATTTT.

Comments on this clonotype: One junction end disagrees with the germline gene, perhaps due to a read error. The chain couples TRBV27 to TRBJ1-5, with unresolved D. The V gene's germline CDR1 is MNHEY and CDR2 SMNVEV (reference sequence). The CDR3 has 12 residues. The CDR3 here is CVSSTSNQPQHF. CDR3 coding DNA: TGCGTCAGCAGTACTAGCAATCAGCCCCAGCATTTT.

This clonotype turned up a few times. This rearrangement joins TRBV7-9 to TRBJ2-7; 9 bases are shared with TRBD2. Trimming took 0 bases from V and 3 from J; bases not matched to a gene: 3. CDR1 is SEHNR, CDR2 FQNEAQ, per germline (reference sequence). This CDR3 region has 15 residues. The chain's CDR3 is CASSLAREGRYEQYF. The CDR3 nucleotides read TGTGCCAGCAGCTTAGCGCGGGAGGGACGCTACGAGCAGTACTTC.

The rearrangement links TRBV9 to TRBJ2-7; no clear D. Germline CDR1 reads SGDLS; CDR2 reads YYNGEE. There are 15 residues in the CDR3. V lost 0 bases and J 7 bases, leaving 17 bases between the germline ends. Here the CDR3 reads CASSVEWGSYNEQYF. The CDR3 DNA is TGTGCCAGCAGCGTAGAATGGGGTTCCTACAATGAGCAGTACTTC.

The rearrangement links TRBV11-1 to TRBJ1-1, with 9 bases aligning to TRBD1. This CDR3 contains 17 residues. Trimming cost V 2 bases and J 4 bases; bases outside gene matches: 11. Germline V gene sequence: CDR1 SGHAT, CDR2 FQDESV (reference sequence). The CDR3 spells CASSLRGTGGGGTEAFF. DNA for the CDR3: TGTGCCAGCAGCTTAAGGGGCACAGGGGGCGGAGGCACTGAAGCTTTCTTT.

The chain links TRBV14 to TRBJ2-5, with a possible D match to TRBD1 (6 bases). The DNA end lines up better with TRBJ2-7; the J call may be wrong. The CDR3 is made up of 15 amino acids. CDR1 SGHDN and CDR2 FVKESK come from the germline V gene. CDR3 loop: CASSQTGSLVYEQYF. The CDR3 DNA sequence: TGTGCCAGCAGCCAAACAGGGTCCCTAGTCTACGAGCAGTACTTC.

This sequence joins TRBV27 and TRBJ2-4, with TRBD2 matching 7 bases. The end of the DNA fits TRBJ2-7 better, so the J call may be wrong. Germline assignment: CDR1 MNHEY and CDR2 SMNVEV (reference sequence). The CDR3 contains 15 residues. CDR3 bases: TGTGCCAGCAAGCGGGATTTCTTCACTTCCTACGAGCAGTACTTC. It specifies CASKRDFFTSYEQYF.

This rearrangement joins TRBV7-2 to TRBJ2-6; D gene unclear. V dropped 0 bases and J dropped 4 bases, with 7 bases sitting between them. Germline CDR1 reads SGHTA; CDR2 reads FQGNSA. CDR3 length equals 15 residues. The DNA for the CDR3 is TGTGCCAGCAGCTTAGCCGGGTTAGGGGCCAACGTCCTGACTTTC. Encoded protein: CASSLAGLGANVLTF.

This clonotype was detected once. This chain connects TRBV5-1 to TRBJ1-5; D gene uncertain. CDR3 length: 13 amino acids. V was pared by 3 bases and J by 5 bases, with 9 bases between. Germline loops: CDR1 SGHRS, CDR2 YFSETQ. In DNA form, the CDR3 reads TGCGCCAGCAGCTCAGGCAACGATCAGCCCCAGCATTTT. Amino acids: CASSSGNDQPQHF.

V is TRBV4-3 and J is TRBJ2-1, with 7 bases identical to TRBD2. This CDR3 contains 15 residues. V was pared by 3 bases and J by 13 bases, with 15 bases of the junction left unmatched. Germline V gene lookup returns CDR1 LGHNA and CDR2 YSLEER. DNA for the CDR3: TGCGCCAGCAGCCATCGCGGGGCGGGAGCACTGGGTCAGTTCTTC. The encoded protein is CASSHRGAGALGQFF.

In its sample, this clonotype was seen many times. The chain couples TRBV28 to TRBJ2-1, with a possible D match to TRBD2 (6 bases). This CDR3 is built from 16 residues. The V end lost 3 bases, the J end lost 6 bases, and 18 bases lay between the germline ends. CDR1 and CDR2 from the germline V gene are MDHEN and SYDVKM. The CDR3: CASSLPLGSGVNEQFF. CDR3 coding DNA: TGTGCCAGCAGTTTGCCCCTGGGATCGGGGGTCAATGAGCAGTTCTTC.

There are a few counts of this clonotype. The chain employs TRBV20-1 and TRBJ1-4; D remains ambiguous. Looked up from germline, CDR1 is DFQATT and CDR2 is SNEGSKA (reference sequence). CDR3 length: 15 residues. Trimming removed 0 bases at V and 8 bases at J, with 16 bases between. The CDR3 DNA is TGCAGTGCTAGAGACCCATCCGGGAGTGACGAAAAACTGTTTTTT. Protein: CSARDPSGSDEKLFF.

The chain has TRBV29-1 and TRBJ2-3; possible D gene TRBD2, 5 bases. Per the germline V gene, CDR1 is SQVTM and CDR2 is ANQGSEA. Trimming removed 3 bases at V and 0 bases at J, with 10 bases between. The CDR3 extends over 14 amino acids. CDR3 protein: CSVDKGVSTDTQYF. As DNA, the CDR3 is TGCAGCGTTGATAAGGGAGTTAGCACAGATACGCAGTATTTT.

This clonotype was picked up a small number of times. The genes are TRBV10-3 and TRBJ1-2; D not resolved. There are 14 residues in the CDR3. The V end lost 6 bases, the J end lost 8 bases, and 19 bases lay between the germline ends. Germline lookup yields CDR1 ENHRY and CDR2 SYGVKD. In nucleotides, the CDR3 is TGTGCCATCAGCCGAGAGGCTGCGGTTCGAGGCTACACCTTC. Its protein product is CAISREAAVRGYTF.